This TCR beta chain was recovered during a study of T-cell memory formation after mild COVID-19. Whole-study findings and limits: CD4+ clones that contracted lay mainly in CM and EM; CD8+ ones lay in EMRA.

Deletions cut 6 bases from V and 2 bases from J, with 13 bases between. The CDR3 has 14 residues. TCRdb reprocessed the 5' RACE reads with MiXCR, giving one entry per CDR3 protein. This sample has a few hundred thousand distinct CDR3 sequences, with about a sixth found just once. About this clonotype itself: Its antigen remains unidentified.

This receptor was obtained from a man younger than 30 who had mild COVID-19 (a few samples of this study predate the infection). Cell type and time point are not known. The specimen was PBMCs or a T cell subset sorted from them (not recorded which). V usage is TRBV23-1 and J usage is TRBJ1-2; tentatively, D is TRBD1 (6 bases). TRBV23-1 is reported as an ORF; its role is uncertain. CDR3 region: CASRNRERNYGYTF. The CDR3 DNA sequence: TGCGCCAGCAGAAACAGGGAAAGAAACTATGGCTACACCTTC.